The 32 T cell receptor beta chains listed next were all sequenced from one sample in a study of read filtering for tumor transcriptome and immune sequencing (dated by TCRdb to 2020 to 2022). The instrument was an Illumina HiSeq 4000. Starting from approximately 0.4 ug RNA, TCR libraries were constructed with the Immunoverse kit using molecular barcoded adaptors that cover the alpha/delta and beta/gamma chains. TCRdb took the public reads, trimmed them with fastp at Q25, ran MiXCR for clone calling and kept in-frame beta chains. When rows share a CDR3 protein, they turn into one entry using the most common DNA and genes. The sample contains about 130,000 distinct CDR3 sequences, around 14% of them found a single time. About 7.7% of the sample rests with the top ten. The sequenced sample was a population of CD138-negative cells sorted from bone marrow. The meaning of the sample's cell subset or site label: bone marrow mononuclear cells depleted of CD138+ plasma/myeloma cells by negative magnetic selection. The receptors originated from a donor at least 40 years old with multiple myeloma.

The sample holds many counts of this clonotype. V gene TRBV6-5 combines with J gene TRBJ1-5; D remains ambiguous. The CDR3 extends over 15 amino acids. Germline V gene lookup returns CDR1 MNHEY and CDR2 SVGAGI. The germline V and J ends were trimmed by 3 bases and 0 bases, with 9 bases remaining between them. CDR3 sequence: CASSYAGYSNQPQHF. In nucleotides, the CDR3 is TGTGCCAGCAGTTATGCGGGTTATAGCAATCAGCCCCAGCATTTT.

This clonotype was detected ten times or more. The V call is TRBV7-9, the J call TRBJ1-5; 9 bases are shared with TRBD1. Germline-derived CDR1 and CDR2 are SEHNR and FQNEAQ (reference sequence). The ends lost 1 base at V and 2 bases at J; junction bases unmatched: 6. This CDR3 is built from 17 residues. The CDR3 loop reads CASSLVRDRAGNQPQHF. DNA for the CDR3: TGTGCCAGCAGCTTAGTCCGGGACAGGGCTGGCAATCAGCCCCAGCATTTT.

This clonotype was seen repeatedly, ten times or more. The chain recombines TRBV5-1 with TRBJ2-7, with 8 bases aligning to TRBD1. The CDR3 sequence is 14 residues long. CDR1 is SGHRS, CDR2 YFSETQ, per germline. With 0 bases clipped from V and 6 bases from J, the junction kept 5 bases outside the gene matches. The CDR3 reads CASSLVPGGPEQYF. The CDR3 nucleotides are TGCGCCAGCAGCTTGGTGCCAGGGGGCCCCGAGCAGTACTTC. Drawing the rest from reference TRBV5-1 and TRBJ2-7, the complete variable domain is KAGVTQTPRYLIKTRGQQVTLSCSPISGHRSVSWYQQTPGQGLQFLFEYFSETQRNKGNFPGRFSGRQFSNSRSEMNVSTLELGDSALYLCASSLVPGGPEQYFGPGTRLTVT.

This clonotype was seen many times. J is TRBJ2-1 and V is TRBV20-1; the D gene is possibly TRBD1 (5 bases). Germline V gene lookup returns CDR1 DFQATT and CDR2 SNEGSKA (reference sequence). The CDR3 is 16 amino acids. V was cut by 5 bases and J by 0 bases, with 17 bases left in between. DNA of the CDR3: TGCAGTGCTGGGGCCTTGGCACAAAGCTCCTACAATGAGCAGTTCTTC. Amino acid sequence: CSAGALAQSSYNEQFF.

There are many counts of this clonotype. This chain links TRBV2 with TRBJ2-3; D might be TRBD1 or TRBD2, each matching 5 bases. Germline V CDR1 and CDR2: SNHLY, FYNNEI. The length of the CDR3 is 14 residues. Trimming pared 4 bases from V and 7 bases from J, leaving 15 bases between. CDR3 coding DNA: TGTGCCAGCAGTGTTCCGGGGCCAGGGAATACGCAGTATTTT. This codes for CASSVPGPGNTQYF.

Of note for this clonotype: A much larger clone sits a single nucleotide away, making a read error possible. The V and J genes are TRBV7-2 and TRBJ1-5; the D is unclear. Between the trimmed V and J ends, which lost 3 bases and 9 bases, there was a span of 12 bases. CDR1 and CDR2 from the germline V gene are SGHTA and FQGNSA. The CDR3 extends over 13 amino acids. The CDR3 reads CASSLRIDRPQHF. The CDR3 region has the DNA TGTGCCAGCAGCTTGCGGATAGATCGGCCCCAGCATTTT. The full variable domain, its missing parts supplied by reference TRBV7-2 and TRBJ1-5, is GAGVSQSPSNKVTEKGKDVELRCDPISGHTALYWYRQSLGQGLEFLIYFQGNSAPDKSGLPSDRFSAERTGGSVSTLTIQRTQQEDSAVYLCASSLRIDRPQHFGDGTRLSIL.

The V and J genes are TRBV7-3 and TRBJ2-3; 9 bases match TRBD2. Trimming took 6 bases from V and 2 from J; bases not matched to a gene: 6. Germline V gene lookup returns CDR1 SGHTA and CDR2 FQGTGA. The CDR3 runs to 15 residues. In nucleotides, the CDR3 is TGTGCCAGCAGGTTAGCGGGAGATAACACAGATACGCAGTATTTT. The encoded protein is CASRLAGDNTDTQYF.

The chain joins TRBV27 to TRBJ1-5; D not certain. There are 13 residues in the CDR3. Per germline, CDR1 MNHEY and CDR2 SMNVEV (reference sequence). The V and J ends lost 7 bases and 4 bases respectively, with 11 bases between them. CDR3 nucleotides: TGTGCCAGCAATTCCAAGCATAATCAGCCCCAGCATTTT. Translating gives CASNSKHNQPQHF.

This clonotype has a count of ten or more. This chain joins TRBV5-1 and TRBJ2-7; D gene uncertain. Trimming shortened V by 3 bases and J by 4 bases, and 11 bases separated the two germline ends. CDR3 length equals 13 residues. Germline CDR1 and CDR2: SGHRS and YFSETQ. The CDR3 coding sequence is TGCGCCAGCAGCTCTCGCGGAGTGTACGAGCAGTACTTC. Protein: CASSSRGVYEQYF. Full variable domain (outside the CDR3, taken from reference TRBV5-1 and TRBJ2-7): KAGVTQTPRYLIKTRGQQVTLSCSPISGHRSVSWYQQTPGQGLQFLFEYFSETQRNKGNFPGRFSGRQFSNSRSEMNVSTLELGDSALYLCASSSRGVYEQYFGPGTRLTVT.

This clonotype was observed at least ten times. The chain employs TRBV3-1 and TRBJ2-4, with D tentatively TRBD2 (6 bases). Germline lookup yields CDR1 LGHDT and CDR2 YNNKEL (reference sequence). V shed 5 bases and J shed 5 bases, with 13 bases lying between them. The CDR3 runs 14 residues. The CDR3 here is CASSSGLSENIQYF. For the CDR3, the DNA is TGTGCCAGCAGCTCGGGACTGTCTGAAAACATTCAGTACTTC.

This clonotype has a count of ten or more. The rearrangement joins TRBV6-5 to TRBJ1-2, with a possible D match to TRBD1 (6 bases). In germline, CDR1 is MNHEY, CDR2 SVGAGI. There are 14 residues in the CDR3. Trimming shortened V by 2 bases and J by 4 bases, and 11 bases separated the two germline ends. The CDR3 DNA sequence: TGTGCCAGCAGTTACGGGGGCGAGGGCTATGGCTACACCTTC. Its translation: CASSYGGEGYGYTF.

This clonotype was seen many times. The gene calls are TRBV10-1 and TRBJ2-5; D possibly corresponds to TRBD1 (5 bases). CDR3 length equals 14 residues. Deletions cut 8 bases from V and 1 base from J, with 14 bases between. CDR1 and CDR2 (germline): WNHNN, SYGVQD (reference sequence). CDR3 loop: CASSQGPLQETQYF. In DNA, the CDR3 is TGCGCCAGCTCCCAGGGCCCCCTCCAAGAGACCCAGTACTTC.

This sequence joins TRBV12-5 and TRBJ2-1; 9 bases map to TRBD2. Germline CDR1 is LGHNT and CDR2 is FRNRAP. V lost 5 bases and J lost 4; bases outside the gene matches: 3. The CDR3 is 14 amino acids. As DNA, the CDR3 is TGTGCTAGTGGTGGAGCGGGAGGTTACAATGAGCAGTTCTTC. This translates into CASGGAGGYNEQFF. The full variable domain, its missing parts supplied by reference TRBV12-5 and TRBJ2-1, is DARVTQTPRHKVTEMGQEVTMRCQPILGHNTVFWYRQTMMQGLELLAYFRNRAPLDDSGMPKDRFSAEMPDATLATLKIQPSEPRDSAVYFCASGGAGGYNEQFFGPGTRLTVL.

This clonotype was detected many times. The J gene is TRBJ2-2, the V gene TRBV5-1; no reliable D call. In germline, CDR1 is SGHRS, CDR2 YFSETQ. The CDR3 spans 17 residues. V dropped 6 bases and J dropped 3 bases, with 21 bases sitting between them. CDR3 sequence: CASTPAADPSYTGELFF. CDR3 sequence (DNA): TGCGCCAGCACCCCGGCGGCGGACCCCAGTTACACCGGGGAGCTGTTTTTT.

This clonotype has more than one count but fewer than ten. This may be a read error, as it is one base from a much larger clone. The chain employs TRBV7-2 and TRBJ2-7, with a tentative D call TRBD1 (6 bases). The CDR3 has 15 residues. CDR1 is SGHTA and CDR2 is FQGNSA in the germline V gene. V was clipped by 4 bases and J by 5 bases, with 18 bases between them. The CDR3 coding sequence is TGTGCCAGCAGCTCGAGGACAGCGTCTTCCCACGAGCAGTACTTC. Translating it yields CASSSRTASSHEQYF.

This clonotype was counted many times. This chain connects TRBV18 to TRBJ2-1, with 7 positions matching TRBD2. V gave up 3 bases and J gave up 4 bases; unmatched junction bases: 9. The CDR3 extends over 16 amino acids. The germline gives CDR1 KGHSH, CDR2 LQKENI. Here the CDR3 reads CASSPAWAGVYNEQFF. The CDR3 DNA reads TGTGCCAGCTCACCTGCCTGGGCGGGAGTGTACAATGAGCAGTTCTTC.

This clonotype was counted at least ten times. The chain has TRBV9 and TRBJ2-2, with D unclear. CDR3 length: 12 residues. Germline loops: CDR1 SGDLS, CDR2 YYNGEE. Trimming pared 4 bases from V and 3 bases from J, leaving 4 bases between. CDR3 loop: CASSPHTGELFF. CDR3 coding DNA: TGTGCCAGCAGCCCACACACCGGGGAGCTGTTTTTT.

Details on this clonotype: A much larger clone sits a single nucleotide away, making a read error possible. The chain employs TRBV7-2 and TRBJ2-1, with D uncertain. The CDR3 is 14 residues long. Germline V CDR1 and CDR2: SGHTA, FQGNSA. The V end lost 1 base, the J end lost 7 bases, and 11 bases lay between the germline ends. As DNA, the CDR3 is TGTGCCAGCAGCTTAGAGGACCCTCGGAATGAGCAGTTCTTC. Its translation is CASSLEDPRNEQFF.

This clonotype occurred many times. The chain uses TRBV7-2 and TRBJ2-5; the match to TRBD2 covers 14 bases. The CDR3 contains 16 residues. Germline-derived CDR1 and CDR2 are SGHTA and FQGNSA. Losses at the gene ends were 5 bases for V and 4 bases for J; bases not matched to a gene: 6. CDR3 residues: CASSQGLAGVRETQYF. CDR3 sequence (DNA): TGTGCCAGCAGCCAGGGACTAGCGGGGGTGAGAGAGACCCAGTACTTC.

For this clonotype: An end of the junction does not agree with germline; a read error may underlie this. The V call is TRBV7-2, the J call TRBJ2-7; TRBD1 aligns across 12 bases. The CDR3 runs to 16 residues. Germline-derived CDR1 and CDR2 are SGHTA and FQGNSA. The CDR3 here is CASSLRGDRGLYEPYF. CDR3 in DNA: TGTGCCAGCAGCTTAAGGGGGGACAGGGGGCTCTACGAGCCGTACTTC. Looking up the rest from reference TRBV7-2 and TRBJ2-7 gives the full variable domain: GAGVSQSPSNKVTEKGKDVELRCDPISGHTALYWYRQSLGQGLEFLIYFQGNSAPDKSGLPSDRFSAERTGGSVSTLTIQRTQQEDSAVYLCASSLRGDRGLYEPYFGPGTRLTVT.

To note about this clonotype: The missing conserved phenylalanine or tryptophan at the end of this CDR3 makes a read error likely. The chain is built from TRBV18 and TRBJ2-7; TRBD1 agrees at 9 bases. V lost 3 bases to trimming and J lost 2 bases; unmatched junction nucleotides: 2. The CDR3 consists of 14 residues. Germline CDR1 is KGHSH and CDR2 is LQKENI. The CDR3 DNA follows: TGTGCCAGCTCACCGGGGACAGGGACCTACGAGCAGTACTCC. This translates into CASSPGTGTYEQYS.

V and J are TRBV6-5 and TRBJ1-2; 7 bases agree with TRBD1. Trimming at V came to 0 bases and at J to 6 bases, leaving 13 bases not matched to a gene. The CDR3 has 17 residues. The germline V gene encodes CDR1 MNHEY and CDR2 SVGAGI. This CDR3 reads CASSYSGPGIGGDGYTF. CDR3 DNA sequence: TGTGCCAGCAGTTACTCAGGTCCCGGGATAGGGGGCGATGGCTACACCTTC.

This clonotype was recorded at least ten times. This sequence joins TRBV7-2 and TRBJ2-7; the match to TRBD1 covers 8 bases. This CDR3 contains 15 residues. Germline assignment: CDR1 SGHTA and CDR2 FQGNSA. Trimming removed 7 bases from V and 2 bases from J; junction bases left unmatched: 10. The CDR3: CASTPRGTGPYEQYF. In nucleotides, the CDR3 is TGTGCCAGCACCCCCCGCGGGACAGGCCCCTACGAGCAGTACTTC.

A note on this clonotype: This may be a read error, as it is one base from a much larger clone. The rearrangement joins TRBV24-1 to TRBJ2-5; TRBD2 aligns across 13 bases. Unmatched junction bases numbered 12, after V lost 8 bases and J lost 1 base. Germline V CDR1 and CDR2: KGHDR, SFDVKD. The CDR3 runs 18 residues. CDR3 amino acids: CATIDPGTSGMIQETQYF. The CDR3 DNA follows: TGTGCCACCATTGACCCTGGGACTAGCGGGATGATCCAAGAGACCCAGTACTTC.

As concerns this clonotype: With a much larger clone just one base away, this may be a read error. J is TRBJ2-7 and V is TRBV7-9, with D unresolved. CDR3 length: 14 amino acids. Germline CDR1 reads SEHNR; CDR2 reads FQNEAQ (reference sequence). CDR3 coding DNA: TGTGCCAGCAGTTCTCCTCACAGCTCCTACGTGCAGTACTTC. It is translated as CASSSPHSSYVQYF.

V is TRBV20-1 and J is TRBJ2-1; weak D call: TRBD2 (6 bases). V lost 1 base, J lost 8 bases, and 12 bases lay in between. CDR3 length: 13 residues. Germline CDR1 is DFQATT and CDR2 is SNEGSKA (reference sequence). CDR3 sequence reads: CSARVEWGDEQFF. For the CDR3, the DNA is TGCAGTGCTAGAGTGGAATGGGGGGATGAGCAGTTCTTC.

The chain joins TRBV4-2 to TRBJ1-5; a weak D match, TRBD1 (5 bases). CDR3 length equals 16 residues. Germline V gives CDR1 LGHNA, CDR2 YNFKEQ. V lost 1 base to trimming and J lost 3 bases, with 13 bases between them. CDR3 in amino acids: CASSQGGRGDNQPQHF. DNA for the CDR3: TGTGCCAGCAGCCAAGGAGGGAGAGGGGACAATCAGCCCCAGCATTTT.

This clonotype was detected many times. The chain is built from TRBV7-6 and TRBJ2-1; TRBD2 aligns across 9 bases. CDR1 and CDR2 (germline): SGHVS, FNYEAQ. The CDR3 sequence is 16 residues long. Losses at the gene ends were 5 bases for V and 7 bases for J; bases not matched to a gene: 12. CDR3 DNA: TGTGCCAGCAGCGCTAGCAGAAGGCTAGCGGGGAATGAGCAGTTCTTC. This gives the protein CASSASRRLAGNEQFF.

At least ten counts were recorded for this clonotype. This rearrangement joins TRBV9 to TRBJ2-1; perhaps D is TRBD1 or TRBD2 (7 bases each). V shed 3 bases and J shed 1 base, with 11 bases lying between them. There are 15 residues in the CDR3. Per germline, CDR1 SGDLS and CDR2 YYNGEE. In nucleotides, the CDR3 is TGTGCCAGCAGCGCAGGGGGAGGGTCCTACAATGAGCAGTTCTTC. Its translation: CASSAGGGSYNEQFF. Full variable domain (missing parts from reference TRBV9 and TRBJ2-1): DSGVTQTPKHLITATGQRVTLRCSPRSGDLSVYWYQQSLDQGLQFLIQYYNGEERAKGNILERFSAQQFPDLHSELNLSSLELGDSALYFCASSAGGGSYNEQFFGPGTRLTVL.

The chain combines TRBV20-1 with TRBJ1-5, with 7 positions matching TRBD1. With V trimmed by 4 bases and J by 3 bases, 6 bases remained unmatched. CDR3 length: 14 amino acids. Germline CDR1 is DFQATT and CDR2 is SNEGSKA (reference sequence). CDR3 region: CSATDRAHNQPQHF. DNA of the CDR3: TGCAGTGCTACCGACAGGGCTCACAATCAGCCCCAGCATTTT.

This chain joins TRBV5-1 and TRBJ1-4; a weak D match, TRBD1 (6 bases). CDR3 length equals 14 residues. Between the trimmed V and J ends, which lost 4 bases and 7 bases, there was a span of 14 bases. Germline V gene sequence: CDR1 SGHRS, CDR2 YFSETQ. CDR3 in DNA: TGCGCCAGCAGCACCGGGGGGCGCGGTGAAAAACTGTTTTTT. Its translation: CASSTGGRGEKLFF.

There are many counts of this clonotype. The gene calls are TRBV29-1 and TRBJ2-5; 7 nucleotides match TRBD2. CDR3 length: 15 residues. Trimming took 0 bases from V and 5 from J; bases not matched to a gene: 9. CDR1 and CDR2 from the germline V gene are SQVTM and ANQGSEA. CDR3 residues: CSVEDGREPVETQYF. The CDR3 DNA reads as TGCAGCGTTGAAGATGGGCGGGAGCCGGTCGAGACCCAGTACTTC.